This TCR beta chain originates from a study of T cell repertoires in cytomegalovirus infection. Study-wide context: In public TCR beta signatures, there were indications of both CMV infection and matching HLA type. Whole-study results and caveats: HLA-C-restricted, CMV-specific TCR beta clonotypes were dominant ex vivo.

This clonotype was picked up many times. Its antigen is unknown. Germline CDR1 reads SEHNR; CDR2 reads FQNEAQ (reference sequence). This CDR3 region has 15 residues. J was trimmed by 1 base and V by 4 bases; bases with no gene match: 2. One entry per CDR3 protein results from TCRdb running MiXCR on the reads. The sample has 200,000 to 250,000 distinct CDR3 sequences; less than 50% are singletons. The source of this sequence is a human donor in good health (CMV status not recorded). Some clones in this sample may be carry-over from other donors' samples. The chain carries TRBV7-9 and TRBJ2-7; TRBD2 agrees at 12 bases. This material consisted of CD8+ T cells from cultured PBMCs, taken from culture after CMV antigen stimulation. In DNA, the CDR3 is TGTGCCAGCAGCTCACTAGCGGGGGGTTCCTACGAGCAGTACTTC. Protein sequence: CASSSLAGGSYEQYF.